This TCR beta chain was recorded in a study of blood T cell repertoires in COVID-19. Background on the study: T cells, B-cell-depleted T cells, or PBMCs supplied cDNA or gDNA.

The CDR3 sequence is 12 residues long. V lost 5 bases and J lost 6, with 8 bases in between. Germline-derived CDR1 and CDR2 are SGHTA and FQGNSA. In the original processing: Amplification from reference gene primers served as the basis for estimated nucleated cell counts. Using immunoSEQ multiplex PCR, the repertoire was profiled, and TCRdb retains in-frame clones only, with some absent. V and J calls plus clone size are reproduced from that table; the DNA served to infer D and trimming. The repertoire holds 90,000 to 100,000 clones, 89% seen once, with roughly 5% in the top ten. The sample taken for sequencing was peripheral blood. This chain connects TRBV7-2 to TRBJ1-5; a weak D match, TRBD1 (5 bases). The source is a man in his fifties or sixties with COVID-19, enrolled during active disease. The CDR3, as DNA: TGTGCCAGCAGCGTCCAGGGTCAGCCCCAGCATTTT. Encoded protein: CASSVQGQPQHF.